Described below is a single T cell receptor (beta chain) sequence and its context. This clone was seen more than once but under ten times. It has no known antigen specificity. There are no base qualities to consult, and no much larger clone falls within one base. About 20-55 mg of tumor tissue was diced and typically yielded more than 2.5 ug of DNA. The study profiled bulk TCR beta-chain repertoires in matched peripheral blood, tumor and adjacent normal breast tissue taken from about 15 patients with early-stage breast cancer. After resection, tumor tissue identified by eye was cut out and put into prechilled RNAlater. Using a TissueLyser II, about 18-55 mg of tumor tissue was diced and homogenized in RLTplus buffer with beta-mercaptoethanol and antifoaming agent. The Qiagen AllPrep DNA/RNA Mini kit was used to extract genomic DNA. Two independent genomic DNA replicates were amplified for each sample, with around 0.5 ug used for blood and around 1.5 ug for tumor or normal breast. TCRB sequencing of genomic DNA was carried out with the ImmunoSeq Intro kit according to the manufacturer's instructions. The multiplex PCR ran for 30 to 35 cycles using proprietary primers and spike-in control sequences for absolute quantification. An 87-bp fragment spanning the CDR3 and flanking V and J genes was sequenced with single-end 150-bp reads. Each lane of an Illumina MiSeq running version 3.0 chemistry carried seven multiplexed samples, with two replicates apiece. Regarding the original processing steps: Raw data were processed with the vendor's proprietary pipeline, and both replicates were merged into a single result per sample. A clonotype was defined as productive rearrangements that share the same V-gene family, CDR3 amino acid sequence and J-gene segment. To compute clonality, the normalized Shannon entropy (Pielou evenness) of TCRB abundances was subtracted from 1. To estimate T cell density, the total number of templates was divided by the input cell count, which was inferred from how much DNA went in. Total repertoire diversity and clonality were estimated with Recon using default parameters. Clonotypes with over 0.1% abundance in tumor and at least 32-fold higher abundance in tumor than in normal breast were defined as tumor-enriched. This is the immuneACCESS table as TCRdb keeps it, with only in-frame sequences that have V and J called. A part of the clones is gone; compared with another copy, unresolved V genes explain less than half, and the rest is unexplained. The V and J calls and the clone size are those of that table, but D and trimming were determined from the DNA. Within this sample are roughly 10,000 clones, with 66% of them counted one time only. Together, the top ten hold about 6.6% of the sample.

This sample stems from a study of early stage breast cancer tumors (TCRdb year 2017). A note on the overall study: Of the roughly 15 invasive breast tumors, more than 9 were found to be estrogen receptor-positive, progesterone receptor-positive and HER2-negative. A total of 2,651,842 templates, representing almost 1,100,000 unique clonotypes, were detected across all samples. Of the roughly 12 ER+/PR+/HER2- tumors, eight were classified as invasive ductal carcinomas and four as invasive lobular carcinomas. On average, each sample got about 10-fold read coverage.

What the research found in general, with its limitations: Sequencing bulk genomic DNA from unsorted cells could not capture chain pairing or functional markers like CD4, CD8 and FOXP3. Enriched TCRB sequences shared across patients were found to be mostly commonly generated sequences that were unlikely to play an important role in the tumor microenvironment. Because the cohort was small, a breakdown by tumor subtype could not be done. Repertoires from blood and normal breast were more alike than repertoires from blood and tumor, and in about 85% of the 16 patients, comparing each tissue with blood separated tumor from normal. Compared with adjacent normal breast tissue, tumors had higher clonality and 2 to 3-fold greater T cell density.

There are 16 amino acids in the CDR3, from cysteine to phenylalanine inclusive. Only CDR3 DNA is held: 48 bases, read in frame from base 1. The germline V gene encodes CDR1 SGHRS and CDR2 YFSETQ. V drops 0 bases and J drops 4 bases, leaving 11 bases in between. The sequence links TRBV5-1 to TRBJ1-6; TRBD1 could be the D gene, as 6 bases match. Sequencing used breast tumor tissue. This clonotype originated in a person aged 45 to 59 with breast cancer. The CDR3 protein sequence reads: CASSLVGGAYNSPLHF. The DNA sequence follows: TGCGCCAGCAGCTTGGTTGGGGGCGCATATAATTCACCCCTCCACTTT.